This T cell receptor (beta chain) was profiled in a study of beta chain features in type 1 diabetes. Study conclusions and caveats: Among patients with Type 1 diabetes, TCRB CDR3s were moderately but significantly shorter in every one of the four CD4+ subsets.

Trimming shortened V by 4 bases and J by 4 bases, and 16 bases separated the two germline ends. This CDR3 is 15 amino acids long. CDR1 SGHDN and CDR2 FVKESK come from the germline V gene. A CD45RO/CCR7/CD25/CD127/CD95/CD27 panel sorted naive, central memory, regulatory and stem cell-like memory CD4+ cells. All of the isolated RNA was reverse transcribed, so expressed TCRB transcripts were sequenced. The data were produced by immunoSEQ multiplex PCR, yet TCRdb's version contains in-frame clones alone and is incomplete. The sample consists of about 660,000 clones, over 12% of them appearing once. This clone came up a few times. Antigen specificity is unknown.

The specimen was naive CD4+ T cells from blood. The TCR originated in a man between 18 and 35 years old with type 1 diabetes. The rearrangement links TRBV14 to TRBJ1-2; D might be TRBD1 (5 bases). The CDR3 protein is CASSPRDPGSYGYTF. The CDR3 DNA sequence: TGTGCCAGCAGCCCGAGGGACCCCGGGAGCTATGGCTACACCTTC. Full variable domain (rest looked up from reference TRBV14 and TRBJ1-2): EAGVTQFPSHSVIEKGQTVTLRCDPISGHDNLYWYRRVMGKEIKFLLHFVKESKQDESGMPNNRFLAERTGGTYSTLKVQPAELEDSGVYFCASSPRDPGSYGYTFGSGTRLTVV.